The 18 T cell receptor beta chains below come from one sample, sequenced in a study of blood T cell repertoires in COVID-19 (dated by TCRdb to the early 2020s). The library was built by means of the immunoSEQ multiplex PCR assay. The source is immuneACCESS, and TCRdb retained only in-frame sequences with V and J called. Part of the clones is not carried over; for the studies checked, unresolved V genes explain less than half of this, and the remainder is unexplained. The sample table contains about 180,000 clones; only one count was recorded for about three quarters of them. The top ten hold about 12% of the sample. The sequenced material came from peripheral blood. Every receptor here comes from a woman over 75 with COVID-19, enrolled during active disease.

The chain carries TRBV2 and TRBJ1-5; 10 nucleotides match TRBD1. The trim removed 3 bases at V and 4 bases at J, leaving 3 bases unmatched. CDR1 SNHLY and CDR2 FYNNEI come from the germline V gene. CDR3 size: 15 residues. DNA for the CDR3: TGTGCCAGCAGTGATTTGGGACAGGGGAATCAGCCCCAGCATTTT. This encodes CASSDLGQGNQPQHF.

This rearrangement joins TRBV5-4 to TRBJ2-7, with D tentatively TRBD1 (5 bases). The CDR3 totals 16 residues. The germline V gene has CDR1 SGHNT and CDR2 YYREEE (reference sequence). V was shortened by 0 bases and J by 1 base, with 14 bases between the two germline ends. The CDR3 loop is CASSLEFDSPSYEQYF. DNA for the CDR3: TGTGCCAGCAGCTTGGAATTCGACAGCCCTTCCTACGAGCAGTACTTC.

V and J are TRBV12-5 and TRBJ2-3; 10 bases map to TRBD2. From germline, CDR1 is LGHNT and CDR2 FRNRAP. With 4 bases clipped from V and 4 bases from J, the junction kept 5 bases outside the gene matches. The CDR3 consists of 15 residues. CDR3 residues: CASGSGLAVSDTQYF. CDR3 DNA sequence: TGTGCTAGTGGTTCCGGACTAGCGGTTTCAGATACGCAGTATTTT.

The chain links TRBV24-1 to TRBJ1-2; D is unclear. The CDR3 is 13 amino acids. The V end lost 0 bases, the J end lost 8 bases, and 9 bases lay between the germline ends. Per germline, CDR1 KGHDR and CDR2 SFDVKD. The CDR3 DNA reads TGTGCCACCAGTGATTTGGCCGGGTTCGGCTACACCTTC. This gives the protein CATSDLAGFGYTF.

The chain uses TRBV10-3 and TRBJ2-6; 7 nucleotides agree with TRBD1. This CDR3 spans 15 amino acids. Per germline, CDR1 ENHRY and CDR2 SYGVKD. The V and J ends lost 4 bases and 4 bases, in that order; junction bases with no gene match: 4. The CDR3 DNA follows: TGTGCCATCAGTGGACAGGGCCCCGGGGCCAACGTCCTGACTTTC. Amino acid sequence: CAISGQGPGANVLTF.

The J gene is TRBJ1-2, the V gene TRBV12-3 or TRBV12-4; D is perhaps TRBD1 (6 bases). The CDR3 has 13 residues. V was shortened by 6 bases and J by 8 bases, with 16 bases between the two germline ends. The CDR3 spells CASSSQGLGGYTF. In nucleotides, the CDR3 is TGTGCCAGCAGCTCACAGGGACTAGGGGGCTACACCTTC.

This chain connects TRBV19 to TRBJ1-2; D is ambiguous. Trimming took 3 bases from V and 3 from J, leaving 14 bases between them. Germline V lookup: CDR1 LNHDA, CDR2 SQIVND (reference sequence). The CDR3 is 15 residues long. CDR3 DNA: TGTGCCAGTAGTATGTTTTTGGGGAGTCACTATGGCTACACCTTC. Its protein is CASSMFLGSHYGYTF.

Written as DNA, the CDR3 is TGTGCCAGCAGCCGACAGGGCAAAGAAGGCTACACCTTC. Encoded protein: CASSRQGKEGYTF. The rearrangement uses TRBV3-1 (or the pseudogene TRBV3-2) and TRBJ1-2; 7 nucleotides align to TRBD1. Germline V gene data show CDR1 as LGHDT and CDR2 as YNNKEL (reference sequence). V lost 4 bases to trimming and J lost 8 bases; unmatched junction nucleotides: 7. This CDR3 is built from 13 residues.

The chain recombines TRBV5-1 with TRBJ1-6; D is uncertain. This CDR3 is 15 amino acids long. CDR1 and CDR2 (germline): SGHRS, YFSETQ. V was pared by 4 bases and J by 8 bases, with 16 bases between. CDR3: CASSAATASDSPLHF. CDR3 coding DNA: TGCGCCAGCAGCGCGGCGACGGCCTCGGATTCACCCCTCCACTTT.

The chain is built from TRBV10-3 and TRBJ2-3, with D tentatively TRBD1 (7 bases). Germline CDR1 is ENHRY and CDR2 is SYGVKD. CDR3 length: 13 residues. Trimming left V 7 bases short and J 4 bases short, with 12 bases between. The CDR3 DNA follows: TGTGCCATCACAGGGGGGATCTCAGATACGCAGTATTTT. Protein: CAITGGISDTQYF.

The genes are TRBV5-4 and TRBJ2-4; tentative D call: TRBD2 (5 bases). V gave up 0 bases and J gave up 0 bases, with 10 bases separating them. The CDR3 has 16 residues. Germline CDR1 reads SGHNT; CDR2 reads YYREEE (reference sequence). CDR3 sequence (DNA): TGTGCCAGCAGCTTGGGGACGGGGATAGCCAAAAACATTCAGTACTTC. Protein: CASSLGTGIAKNIQYF.

V gene TRBV5-1 combines with J gene TRBJ1-1, with D possibly being TRBD1 (6 bases). V was trimmed by 0 bases and J by 3 bases, leaving 12 bases between them. Germline CDR1 SGHRS, CDR2 YFSETQ. The CDR3 is made up of 15 amino acids. This CDR3 reads CASSLAGTPDTEAFF. CDR3 sequence (DNA): TGCGCCAGCAGCTTGGCCGGGACACCGGACACTGAAGCTTTCTTT.

CDR3 in amino acids: CASSEGTAWGGQETQYF. CDR3 sequence (DNA): TGTGCCAGTTCGGAGGGGACAGCTTGGGGTGGCCAAGAGACCCAGTACTTC. The gene calls are TRBV21-1 and TRBJ2-5; the table's D gene call, TRBD1, was not cross checked with the DNA. TRBV21-1 is classified as a pseudogene. The CDR3 consists of 17 residues.

The chain has TRBV27 and TRBJ1-1; the match to TRBD1 covers 9 bases. From germline, CDR1 is MNHEY and CDR2 SMNVEV (reference sequence). J was trimmed by 2 bases and V by 4 bases; bases with no gene match: 8. This CDR3 has 16 residues. CDR3 bases: TGTGCCAGCAGTTCGCTGACAGGGGGGGGTAACACTGAAGCTTTCTTT. This codes for CASSSLTGGGNTEAFF.

The gene calls are TRBV4-3 and TRBJ2-3; D is ambiguous. The V end was cut by 1 base, the J end by 0 bases, with 8 bases between. CDR1 LGHNA and CDR2 YSLEER come from the germline V gene. CDR3 length: 15 amino acids. The CDR3: CASSQAGSSTDTQYF. The CDR3 DNA is TGCGCCAGCAGCCAAGCCGGGTCAAGCACAGATACGCAGTATTTT.

The chain uses TRBV7-2 and TRBJ2-7, with 8 bases fitting TRBD1. Germline V gene lookup returns CDR1 SGHTA and CDR2 FQGNSA. CDR3 size: 16 residues. V dropped 1 base and J dropped 5; count of bases not matched to a gene: 10. The CDR3 DNA follows: TGTGCCAGCAGCTTAGTCGGAGCAGGGGGCAGGGACGAGCAGTACTTC. Amino acid sequence: CASSLVGAGGRDEQYF. Drawing the rest from reference TRBV7-2 and TRBJ2-7, the complete variable domain is GAGVSQSPSNKVTEKGKDVELRCDPISGHTALYWYRQSLGQGLEFLIYFQGNSAPDKSGLPSDRFSAERTGGSVSTLTIQRTQQEDSAVYLCASSLVGAGGRDEQYFGPGTRLTVT.

This sequence joins TRBV11-2 and TRBJ2-7; TRBD1 matches at 9 bases. Trimming at V came to 4 bases and at J to 9 bases, leaving 4 bases not matched to a gene. This CDR3 has 12 residues. Germline lookup yields CDR1 SGHAT and CDR2 FQNNGV. The CDR3 loop is CASSSGQGTQYF. The CDR3 DNA sequence: TGTGCCAGCAGCTCGGGACAGGGAACGCAGTACTTC.

The gene calls are TRBV7-7 and TRBJ2-5, with 12 bases matching TRBD1. The CDR3 sequence is 16 residues long. Germline loops: CDR1 SSHAT, CDR2 FNYEAQ (reference sequence). J was trimmed by 7 bases and V by 5 bases; bases with no gene match: 11. The CDR3 DNA reads TGTGCCAGCAGCCCGATTGGGACAGGGGGCGGCGGGACCCAGTACTTC. Encoded protein: CASSPIGTGGGGTQYF.